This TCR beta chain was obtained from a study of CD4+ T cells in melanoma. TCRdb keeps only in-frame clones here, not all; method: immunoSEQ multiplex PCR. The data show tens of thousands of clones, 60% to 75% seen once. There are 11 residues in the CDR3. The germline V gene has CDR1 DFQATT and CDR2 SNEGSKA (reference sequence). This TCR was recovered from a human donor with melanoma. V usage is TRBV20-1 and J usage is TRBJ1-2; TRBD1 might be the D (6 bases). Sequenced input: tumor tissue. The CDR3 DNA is TGCACCGATTTAGACAGGCCAGGCTACACCTTC. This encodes CTDLDRPGYTF.